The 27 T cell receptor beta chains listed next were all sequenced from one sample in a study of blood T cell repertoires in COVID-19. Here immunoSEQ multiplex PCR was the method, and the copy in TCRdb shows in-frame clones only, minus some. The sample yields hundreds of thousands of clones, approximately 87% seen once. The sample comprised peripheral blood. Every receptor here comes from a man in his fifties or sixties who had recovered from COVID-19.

The DNA of the CDR3 is TGTGCCAGCAGCTTAGCCCAACAGGCGGGGGCGGGTGAAGCTTTCTTT. Translating gives CASSLAQQAGAGEAFF. V and J are TRBV11-2 and TRBJ1-1; possible D gene TRBD1, 6 bases. This CDR3 is built from 16 residues. V was cut by 1 base and J by 7 bases, with 19 bases left in between. Germline V CDR1 and CDR2: SGHAT, FQNNGV.

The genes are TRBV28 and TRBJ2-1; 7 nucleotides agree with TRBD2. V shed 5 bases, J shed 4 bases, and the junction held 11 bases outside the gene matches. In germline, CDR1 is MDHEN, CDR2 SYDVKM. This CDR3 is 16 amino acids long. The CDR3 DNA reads TGTGCCAGCAGTCCCCGGGAGGCAAAGAGGTACAATGAGCAGTTCTTC. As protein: CASSPREAKRYNEQFF.

In nucleotides, the CDR3 is TGTGCCAGCAGTCAAAGCTACTACGAGCAGTACTTC. As protein: CASSQSYYEQYF. The rearrangement uses TRBV3-1 (or the pseudogene TRBV3-2) and TRBJ2-7; D is ambiguous. The V end was cut by 6 bases, the J end by 3 bases, with 9 bases between. The CDR3 sequence is 12 residues long. CDR1 and CDR2 from the germline V gene are LGHDT and YNNKEL (reference sequence).

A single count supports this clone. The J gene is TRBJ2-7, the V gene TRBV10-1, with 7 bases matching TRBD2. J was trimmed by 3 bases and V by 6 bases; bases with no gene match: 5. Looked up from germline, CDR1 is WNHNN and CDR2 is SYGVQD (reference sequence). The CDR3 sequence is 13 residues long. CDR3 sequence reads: CASRGAGSYEQYF. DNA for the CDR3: TGCGCCAGCAGGGGAGCGGGAAGCTACGAGCAGTACTTC.

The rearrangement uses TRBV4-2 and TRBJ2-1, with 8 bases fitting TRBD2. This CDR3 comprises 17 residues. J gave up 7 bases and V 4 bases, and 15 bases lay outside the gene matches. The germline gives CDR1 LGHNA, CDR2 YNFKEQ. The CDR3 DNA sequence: TGTGCCAGCAGCCCGTATTTCAGCGGGGGACCATGGAATGAGCAGTTCTTC. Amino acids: CASSPYFSGGPWNEQFF.

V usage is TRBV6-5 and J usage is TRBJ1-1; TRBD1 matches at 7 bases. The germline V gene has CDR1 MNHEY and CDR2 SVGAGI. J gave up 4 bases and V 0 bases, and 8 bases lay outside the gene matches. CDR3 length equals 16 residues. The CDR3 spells CASSYSGTAIRTEAFF. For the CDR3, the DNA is TGTGCCAGCAGTTACTCTGGGACAGCCATCCGCACTGAAGCTTTCTTT.

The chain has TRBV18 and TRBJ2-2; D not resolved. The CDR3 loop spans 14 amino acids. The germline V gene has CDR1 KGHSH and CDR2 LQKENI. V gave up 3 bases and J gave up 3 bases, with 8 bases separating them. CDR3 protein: CASSPPVHTGELFF. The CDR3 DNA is TGTGCCAGCTCACCTCCCGTCCACACCGGGGAGCTGTTTTTT.

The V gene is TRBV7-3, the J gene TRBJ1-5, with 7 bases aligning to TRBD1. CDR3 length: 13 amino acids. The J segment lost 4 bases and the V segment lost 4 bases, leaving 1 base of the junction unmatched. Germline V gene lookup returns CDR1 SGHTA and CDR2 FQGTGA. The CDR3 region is CASSSQGNQPQHF. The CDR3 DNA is TGTGCCAGCAGCTCACAGGGGAATCAGCCCCAGCATTTT.

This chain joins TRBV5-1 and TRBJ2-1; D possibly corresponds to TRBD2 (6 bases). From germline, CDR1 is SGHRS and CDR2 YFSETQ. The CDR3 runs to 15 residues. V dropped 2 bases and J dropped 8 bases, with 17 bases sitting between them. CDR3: CASSFESRLVHEQFF. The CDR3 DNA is TGCGCCAGCAGCTTTGAGTCCAGACTAGTCCATGAGCAGTTCTTC.

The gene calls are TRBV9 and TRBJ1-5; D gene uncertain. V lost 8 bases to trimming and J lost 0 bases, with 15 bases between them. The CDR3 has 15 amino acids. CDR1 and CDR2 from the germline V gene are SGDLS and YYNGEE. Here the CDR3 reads CASNEENYSNQPQHF. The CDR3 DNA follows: TGTGCCAGTAATGAGGAAAACTATAGCAATCAGCCCCAGCATTTT.

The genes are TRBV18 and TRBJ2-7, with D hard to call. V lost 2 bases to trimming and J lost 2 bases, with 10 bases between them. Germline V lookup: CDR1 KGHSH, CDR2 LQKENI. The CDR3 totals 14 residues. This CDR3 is CASSPSASAYEQYF. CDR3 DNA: TGTGCCAGCTCACCATCTGCCAGCGCCTACGAGCAGTACTTC.

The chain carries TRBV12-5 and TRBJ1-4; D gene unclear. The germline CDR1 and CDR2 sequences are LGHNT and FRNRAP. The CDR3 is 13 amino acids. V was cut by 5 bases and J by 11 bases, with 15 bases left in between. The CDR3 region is CASGRAETGKLFF. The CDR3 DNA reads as TGTGCTAGTGGTAGGGCGGAAACGGGGAAACTGTTTTTT.

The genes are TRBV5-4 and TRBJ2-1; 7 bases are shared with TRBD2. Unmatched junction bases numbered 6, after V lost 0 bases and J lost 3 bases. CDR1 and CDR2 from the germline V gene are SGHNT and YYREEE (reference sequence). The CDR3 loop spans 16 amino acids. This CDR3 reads CASSLAPAGNYNEQFF. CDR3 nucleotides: TGTGCCAGCAGCTTGGCGCCAGCGGGGAACTACAATGAGCAGTTCTTC.

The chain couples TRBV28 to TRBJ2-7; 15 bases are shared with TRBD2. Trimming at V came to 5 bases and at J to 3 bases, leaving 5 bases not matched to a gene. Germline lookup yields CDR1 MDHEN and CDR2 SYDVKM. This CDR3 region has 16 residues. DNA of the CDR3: TGTGCCAGCAGTCAACCGGGACTAGCGGGAGGCTACGAGCAGTACTTC. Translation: CASSQPGLAGGYEQYF.

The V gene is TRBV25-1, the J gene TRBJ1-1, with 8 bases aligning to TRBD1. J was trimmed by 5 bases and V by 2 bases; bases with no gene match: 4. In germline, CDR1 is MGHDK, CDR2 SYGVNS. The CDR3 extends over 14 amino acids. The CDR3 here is CASSEQGARTEAFF. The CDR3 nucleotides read TGTGCCAGCAGTGAACAGGGGGCTCGGACTGAAGCTTTCTTT.

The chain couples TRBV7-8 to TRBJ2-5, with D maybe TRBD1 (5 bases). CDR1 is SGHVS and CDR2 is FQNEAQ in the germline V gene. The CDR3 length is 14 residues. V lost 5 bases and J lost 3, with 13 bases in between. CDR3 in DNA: TGTGCCAGCAGCACCAGGGTTTTTGAAGAGACCCAGTACTTC. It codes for CASSTRVFEETQYF.

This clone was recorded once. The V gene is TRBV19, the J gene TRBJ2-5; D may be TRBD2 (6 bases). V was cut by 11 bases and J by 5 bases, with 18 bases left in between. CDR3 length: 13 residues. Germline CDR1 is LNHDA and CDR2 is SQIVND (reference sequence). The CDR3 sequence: CASTGAAGETQYF. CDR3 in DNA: TGTGCCTCCACTGGGGCTGCGGGGGAGACCCAGTACTTC.

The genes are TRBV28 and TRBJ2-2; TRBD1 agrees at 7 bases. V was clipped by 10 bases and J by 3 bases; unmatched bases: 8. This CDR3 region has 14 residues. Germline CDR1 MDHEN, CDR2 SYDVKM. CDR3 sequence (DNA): TGTGCCACTTTTCCGGGACAGCACACCGGGGAGCTGTTTTTT. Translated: CATFPGQHTGELFF.

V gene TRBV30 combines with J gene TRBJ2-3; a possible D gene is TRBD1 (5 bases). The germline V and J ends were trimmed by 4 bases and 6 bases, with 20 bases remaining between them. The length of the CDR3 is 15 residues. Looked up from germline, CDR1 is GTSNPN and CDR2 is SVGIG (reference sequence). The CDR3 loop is CAWTGGAGSQDTQYF. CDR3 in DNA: TGTGCCTGGACGGGTGGGGCAGGGTCTCAGGATACGCAGTATTTT.

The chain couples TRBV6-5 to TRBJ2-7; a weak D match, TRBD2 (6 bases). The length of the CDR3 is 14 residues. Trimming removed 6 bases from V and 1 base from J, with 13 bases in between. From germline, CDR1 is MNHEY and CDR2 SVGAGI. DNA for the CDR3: TGTGCCAGCAGCGAGACTAGGTTGTCCTACGAGCAGTACTTC. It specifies CASSETRLSYEQYF.

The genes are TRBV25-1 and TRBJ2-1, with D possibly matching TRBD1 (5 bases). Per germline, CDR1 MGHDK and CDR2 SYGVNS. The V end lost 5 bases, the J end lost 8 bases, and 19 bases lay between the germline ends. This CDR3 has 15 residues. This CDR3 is CASSPSLGVGDEQFF. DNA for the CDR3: TGTGCCAGCAGTCCATCCTTAGGGGTTGGGGATGAGCAGTTCTTC.

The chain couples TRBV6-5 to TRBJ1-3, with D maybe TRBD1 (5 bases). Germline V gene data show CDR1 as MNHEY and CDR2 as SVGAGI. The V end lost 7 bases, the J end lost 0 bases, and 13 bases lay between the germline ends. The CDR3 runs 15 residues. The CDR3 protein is CASTRGGSSGNTIYF. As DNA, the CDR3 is TGTGCCAGCACTCGCGGGGGGAGCTCTGGAAACACCATATATTTT.

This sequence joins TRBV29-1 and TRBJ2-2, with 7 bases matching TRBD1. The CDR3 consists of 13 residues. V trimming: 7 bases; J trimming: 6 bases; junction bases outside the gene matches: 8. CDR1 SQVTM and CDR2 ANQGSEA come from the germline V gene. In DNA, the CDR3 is TGCAGCGCCCTACCCAGGGGGTCCGGGGAGCTGTTTTTT. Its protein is CSALPRGSGELFF.

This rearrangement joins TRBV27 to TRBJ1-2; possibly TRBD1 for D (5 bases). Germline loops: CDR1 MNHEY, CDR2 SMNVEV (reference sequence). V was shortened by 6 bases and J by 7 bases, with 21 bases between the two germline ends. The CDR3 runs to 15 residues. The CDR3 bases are TGTGCCAGCAGCCCACAGAGCAGGGCGTTAGCTGGCTACACCTTC. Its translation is CASSPQSRALAGYTF.

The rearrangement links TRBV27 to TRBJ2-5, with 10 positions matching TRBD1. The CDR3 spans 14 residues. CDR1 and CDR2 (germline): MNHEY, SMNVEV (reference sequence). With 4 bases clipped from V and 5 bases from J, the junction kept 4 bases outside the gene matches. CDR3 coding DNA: TGTGCCAGCAGTTCTGGGACAGGGGTGGAGACCCAGTACTTC. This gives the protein CASSSGTGVETQYF.

The CDR3: CASSVEGQGIHEQYF. CDR3 nucleotide sequence: TGTGCCAGCAGCGTAGAGGGACAGGGGATTCACGAGCAGTACTTC. The chain uses TRBV9 and TRBJ2-7; TRBD1 matches 10 bases. From germline, CDR1 is SGDLS and CDR2 YYNGEE. Trimming took 0 bases from V and 5 from J; bases not matched to a gene: 5. CDR3 length: 15 residues.

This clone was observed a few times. In DNA, the CDR3 is TGCGCCAGCAGCTCTGGGGGGGGCCAGGCTGGCTACACCTTC. It encodes CASSSGGGQAGYTF. This chain connects TRBV5-1 to TRBJ1-2; D might be TRBD1 (6 bases). CDR1 is SGHRS, CDR2 YFSETQ, per germline. This CDR3 has 14 amino acids. Trimming cost V 3 bases and J 7 bases, with 16 bases left between them. Filled out from reference TRBV5-1 and TRBJ1-2, the complete variable domain reads KAGVTQTPRYLIKTRGQQVTLSCSPISGHRSVSWYQQTPGQGLQFLFEYFSETQRNKGNFPGRFSGRQFSNSRSEMNVSTLELGDSALYLCASSSGGGQAGYTFGSGTRLTVV.